The 29 T cell receptor beta chains below were found in one sample sequenced in a study of blood T cell repertoires in COVID-19. Repertoires were generated with immunoSEQ multiplex PCR, while TCRdb's copy carries only in-frame clones and drops some. The repertoire consists of about 270,000 clones, with more than 75% occurring once and the leading ten covering over 5.5%. The sample consisted of peripheral blood. The receptors derive from a woman older than 75 with COVID-19, enrolled during active disease.

This chain uses TRBV4-3 with TRBJ1-1; D ambiguous. Trimming removed 0 bases from V and 4 bases from J, with 12 bases in between. From germline, CDR1 is LGHNA and CDR2 YSLEER. There are 15 residues in the CDR3. The DNA for the CDR3 is TGCGCCAGCAGCCAAGATCTAGGCGGTGGCACTGAAGCTTTCTTT. It specifies CASSQDLGGGTEAFF.

The CDR3 loop reads CASSQAPKDTQYF. CDR3 nucleotides: TGTGCCAGCAGCCAAGCCCCCAAAGATACGCAGTATTTT. The V call is TRBV4-2, the J call TRBJ2-3; D is ambiguous. This CDR3 region has 13 residues. CDR1 and CDR2 from the germline V gene are LGHNA and YNFKEQ. Trimming cost V 1 base and J 5 bases, with 7 bases left between them.

The V gene is TRBV9, the J gene TRBJ1-5, with 7 bases matching TRBD1. CDR1 and CDR2 (germline): SGDLS, YYNGEE. The ends lost 0 bases at V and 4 bases at J; junction bases unmatched: 4. The CDR3 length is 15 residues. The CDR3 loop reads CASSVGLDRNQPQHF. The CDR3 nucleotides are TGTGCCAGCAGCGTAGGTTTGGACAGGAATCAGCCCCAGCATTTT.

The chain employs TRBV5-8 and TRBJ1-6, with a weak D call TRBD1 (6 bases). There are 17 residues in the CDR3. V shed 4 bases and J shed 1 base, with 15 bases lying between them. Germline CDR1 is SGHTS and CDR2 is YDEGEE. CDR3 amino acids: CASSTGTGKSYNSPLHF. In DNA, the CDR3 is TGTGCCAGCAGCACCGGTACAGGGAAATCCTATAATTCACCCCTCCACTTT. Looking up the rest from reference TRBV5-8 and TRBJ1-6 gives the full variable domain: EAGVTQSPTHLIKTRGQQATLRCSPISGHTSVYWYQQALGLGLQFLLWYDEGEERNRGNFPPRFSGRQFPNYSSELNVNALELEDSALYLCASSTGTGKSYNSPLHFGNGTRLTVT.

This chain links TRBV10-3 with TRBJ2-3; 7 positions match TRBD1. After removal of 6 bases from V and 1 base from J, the junction contained 7 bases not matched to a gene. The V gene's germline CDR1 is ENHRY and CDR2 SYGVKD. The CDR3 is made up of 15 amino acids. In DNA, the CDR3 is TGTGCCATCAGCCCGACAGGGACGCGCACAGATACGCAGTATTTT. It codes for CAISPTGTRTDTQYF.

V gene TRBV28 combines with J gene TRBJ1-1; the D gene is possibly TRBD1 (6 bases). Trimming pared 3 bases from V and 10 bases from J, leaving 15 bases between. Germline V gene data show CDR1 as MDHEN and CDR2 as SYDVKM. The CDR3 has 13 residues. The CDR3 protein is CASSLSRQGRAFF. The CDR3 DNA is TGTGCCAGCAGTTTGAGTAGGCAGGGGCGAGCTTTCTTT.

This chain links TRBV11-3 with TRBJ2-3; 10 nucleotides agree with TRBD1. CDR1 SGHNT and CDR2 YENEEA come from the germline V gene. Trimming at V came to 4 bases and at J to 3 bases, leaving 4 bases not matched to a gene. This CDR3 spans 15 amino acids. In nucleotides, the CDR3 is TGTGCCAGCAGCTCCCGGACAGGGGGAACAGATACGCAGTATTTT. It is translated as CASSSRTGGTDTQYF. The whole variable domain, remainder taken from reference TRBV11-3 and TRBJ2-3, is EAGVVQSPRYKIIEKKQPVAFWCNPISGHNTLYWYLQNLGQGPELLIRYENEEAVDDSQLPKDRFSAERLKGVDSTLKIQPAELGDSAVYLCASSSRTGGTDTQYFGPGTRLTVL.

This chain uses TRBV10-3 with TRBJ1-2; weak D call: TRBD1 (6 bases). Trimming took off 2 bases at V and 4 bases at J, with 17 bases between the two ends. The CDR3 runs 16 residues. Germline V lookup: CDR1 ENHRY, CDR2 SYGVKD. The CDR3 loop reads CAISEVLGLGGYGYTF. The CDR3, as DNA: TGTGCCATCAGTGAGGTTTTAGGCTTAGGGGGCTATGGCTACACCTTC.

The chain links TRBV6-5 to TRBJ1-1; maybe TRBD1 (5 bases). This CDR3 spans 15 amino acids. Per germline, CDR1 MNHEY and CDR2 SVGAGI. V was shortened by 5 bases and J by 0 bases, with 13 bases between the two germline ends. The CDR3 is CASSRTFIMNTEAFF. DNA for the CDR3: TGTGCCAGCAGTCGGACATTTATCATGAACACTGAAGCTTTCTTT.

This chain connects TRBV6-5 to TRBJ1-2; the D gene is possibly TRBD1 (5 bases). Germline CDR1 MNHEY, CDR2 SVGAGI. The V end was cut by 8 bases, the J end by 6 bases, with 16 bases between. This CDR3 contains 13 residues. CDR3 residues: CASSRRGFHGYTF. The CDR3 coding sequence is TGTGCCAGCTCCCGTAGGGGATTTCATGGCTACACCTTC.

A few counts support this clone. The rearrangement joins TRBV19 to TRBJ1-5; D might be TRBD1 (5 bases). V lost 4 bases and J lost 0, with 13 bases in between. The CDR3 has 16 residues. Germline V CDR1 and CDR2: LNHDA, SQIVND (reference sequence). The CDR3 spells CASSTTDTISNQPQHF. CDR3 nucleotide sequence: TGTGCCAGTAGTACCACGGACACGATTAGCAATCAGCCCCAGCATTTT.

V is TRBV7-9 and J is TRBJ1-1; 7 nucleotides align to TRBD1. CDR3 length equals 16 residues. Trimming at V came to 1 base and at J to 3 bases, leaving 8 bases not matched to a gene. CDR1 is SEHNR, CDR2 FQNEAQ, per germline (reference sequence). CDR3 sequence: CASSLGGARGDTEAFF. The DNA for the CDR3 is TGTGCCAGCAGCTTAGGAGGGGCCAGGGGGGACACTGAAGCTTTCTTT. Based on the CDR3 plus reference TRBV7-9 and TRBJ1-1, the full variable domain is DTGVSQNPRHKITKRGQNVTFRCDPISEHNRLYWYRQTLGQGPEFLTYFQNEAQLEKSRLLSDRFSAERPKGSFSTLEIQRTEQGDSAMYLCASSLGGARGDTEAFFGQGTRLTVV.

The chain links TRBV12-3 or TRBV12-4 to TRBJ1-1; no clear D. Trimming pared 3 bases from V and 1 base from J, leaving 6 bases between. The CDR3 runs to 13 residues. The chain's CDR3 is CASSFGRNTEAFF. CDR3 nucleotides: TGTGCCAGCAGTTTTGGCCGGAACACTGAAGCTTTCTTT.

The chain recombines TRBV29-1 with TRBJ2-5, with D tentatively TRBD2 (6 bases). Deletions cut 7 bases from V and 5 bases from J, with 20 bases between. CDR1 is SQVTM and CDR2 is ANQGSEA in the germline V gene. The CDR3 totals 14 residues. The CDR3 reads CSGEPFSGGETQYF. The CDR3 DNA reads TGCAGCGGAGAGCCCTTCTCTGGAGGGGAGACCCAGTACTTC.

The V gene is TRBV6-5, the J gene TRBJ2-6; the D is unclear. The ends were cut back, 2 bases at V and 4 bases at J, with 12 bases in the middle. The CDR3 covers 16 residues. Germline assignment: CDR1 MNHEY and CDR2 SVGAGI. The CDR3 is CASSYKSLSGANVLTF. The CDR3 DNA follows: TGTGCCAGCAGTTACAAAAGCCTATCAGGGGCCAACGTCCTGACTTTC.

The chain links TRBV6-1 to TRBJ1-1, with no clear D. The CDR3 loop spans 12 amino acids. CDR1 MNHNS and CDR2 SASEGT come from the germline V gene. V was trimmed by 3 bases and J by 11 bases, leaving 13 bases between them. CDR3 bases: TGTGCCAGCAGTGAGATCGGGGATCGCGCTTTCTTT. Encoded protein: CASSEIGDRAFF.

The V and J genes are TRBV27 and TRBJ2-5; TRBD2 matches at 8 bases. V lost 2 bases and J lost 1; bases outside the gene matches: 21. This CDR3 region has 21 residues. From germline, CDR1 is MNHEY and CDR2 SMNVEV (reference sequence). The DNA of the CDR3 is TGTGCCAGCAGTTTAATCCCCCCGGGGGCCTCCGAAGCGGGGGCCCAAGAGACCCAGTACTTC. Translating it yields CASSLIPPGASEAGAQETQYF.

V and J are TRBV7-2 and TRBJ2-5; 11 bases align to TRBD2. This CDR3 has 15 amino acids. In germline, CDR1 is SGHTA, CDR2 FQGNSA. Trimming at V came to 3 bases and at J to 4 bases, leaving 4 bases not matched to a gene. The CDR3 DNA sequence: TGTGCCAGCAGCTTTAGCGGGGGGGCTGGAGAGACCCAGTACTTC. Protein: CASSFSGGAGETQYF. The variable domain in full, completed from reference TRBV7-2 and TRBJ2-5, reads GAGVSQSPSNKVTEKGKDVELRCDPISGHTALYWYRQSLGQGLEFLIYFQGNSAPDKSGLPSDRFSAERTGGSVSTLTIQRTQQEDSAVYLCASSFSGGAGETQYFGPGTRLLVL.

The rearrangement joins TRBV5-4 to TRBJ2-5, with 7 bases fitting TRBD1. V lost 1 base, J lost 9 bases, and 3 bases stayed unmatched. Germline assignment: CDR1 SGHNT and CDR2 YYREEE (reference sequence). The CDR3 runs to 12 residues. Written as DNA, the CDR3 is TGTGCCAGCAGCTTGACAGGGGCAGCCCAGTACTTC. It encodes CASSLTGAAQYF.

The chain carries TRBV7-7 and TRBJ2-3, with 7 bases that match TRBD2. This CDR3 region has 14 residues. CDR1 is SSHAT and CDR2 is FNYEAQ in the germline V gene (reference sequence). V shed 5 bases, J shed 6 bases, and the junction held 8 bases outside the gene matches. The CDR3, as DNA: TGTGCCAGCAGCCCAAGCGGGGTGGGGGATACGCAGTATTTT. The encoded protein is CASSPSGVGDTQYF.

The V call is TRBV4-3, the J call TRBJ2-3; D not resolved. Germline lookup yields CDR1 LGHNA and CDR2 YSLEER. V was pared by 6 bases and J by 2 bases, with 15 bases between. The CDR3 totals 15 residues. The CDR3 loop reads CASSPGHGNTDTQYF. In nucleotides, the CDR3 is TGCGCCAGCAGTCCTGGGCATGGTAACACAGATACGCAGTATTTT.

This clone has only a few counts. The chain combines TRBV28 with TRBJ2-3; a weak D match, TRBD2 (5 bases). Germline CDR1 is MDHEN and CDR2 is SYDVKM. The CDR3 contains 14 residues. The V and J ends lost 8 bases and 2 bases respectively, with 14 bases between them. CDR3 DNA sequence: TGTGCCAGCGGGAGTGCTGGGTTCACAGATACGCAGTATTTT. Its translation is CASGSAGFTDTQYF.

Details on this clone: Other DNA sequences in the same sample also yield this CDR3. This chain joins TRBV5-1 and TRBJ2-1; 11 bases map to TRBD2. The CDR3 spans 15 residues. Trimming took 1 base from V and 3 from J; bases not matched to a gene: 0. Germline CDR1 and CDR2: SGHRS and YFSETQ. CDR3: CASSLTSGGYNEQFF. Written as DNA, the CDR3 is TGCGCCAGCAGCTTGACTAGCGGGGGCTACAATGAGCAGTTCTTC.

This chain uses TRBV4-1 with TRBJ1-3, with 8 positions matching TRBD1. This CDR3 spans 19 amino acids. V lost 2 bases to trimming and J lost 0 bases; unmatched junction nucleotides: 12. Germline V gene sequence: CDR1 MGHRA, CDR2 YSYEKL. The chain's CDR3 is CASSQTRSRTGNSGNTIYF. The CDR3 DNA reads TGCGCCAGCAGCCAAACTCGGTCTCGGACAGGGAACTCTGGAAACACCATATATTTT.

This rearrangement joins TRBV3-1 (or the pseudogene TRBV3-2) to TRBJ1-3; the D gene is possibly TRBD1 (5 bases). In germline, CDR1 is LGHDT, CDR2 YNNKEL (reference sequence). Trimming cost V 2 bases and J 2 bases, with 16 bases left between them. The CDR3 is 17 residues long. DNA for the CDR3: TGTGCCAGCAGCCAACCGGAGTGGGGGAGGCCTGGAAACACCATATATTTT. This gives the protein CASSQPEWGRPGNTIYF.

The chain recombines TRBV2 with TRBJ1-6; 10 bases agree with TRBD1. After removal of 6 bases from V and 7 bases from J, the junction contained 9 bases not matched to a gene. Germline V gives CDR1 SNHLY, CDR2 FYNNEI. The CDR3 is made up of 16 amino acids. The CDR3 reads CASSLSTGGRNSPLHF. The CDR3 nucleotides read TGTGCCAGCAGCCTCTCGACAGGGGGCCGCAATTCACCCCTCCACTTT.

The gene calls are TRBV7-9 and TRBJ1-2, with 7 positions matching TRBD1. The CDR3 is 13 residues long. Germline CDR1 reads SEHNR; CDR2 reads FQNEAQ (reference sequence). The V and J ends lost 4 bases and 2 bases, in that order; junction bases with no gene match: 1. CDR3 sequence (DNA): TGTGCCAGCAGCTGGGGACAGAACTATGGCTACACCTTC. Translation gives CASSWGQNYGYTF.

The table lists this clone with a count of one. This chain uses TRBV19 with TRBJ2-3; TRBD1 aligns across 9 bases. V was pared by 6 bases and J by 2 bases, with 3 bases of the junction left unmatched. Germline V lookup: CDR1 LNHDA, CDR2 SQIVND (reference sequence). There are 14 residues in the CDR3. CDR3 bases: TGTGCCAGTAGCGGGACAGGGATCACAGATACGCAGTATTTT. Translating gives CASSGTGITDTQYF.

The rearrangement uses TRBV27 and TRBJ2-1; TRBD2 agrees at 13 bases. This CDR3 spans 15 amino acids. Losses at the gene ends were 5 bases for V and 7 bases for J; bases not matched to a gene: 5. Germline V gene lookup returns CDR1 MNHEY and CDR2 SMNVEV (reference sequence). The CDR3 nucleotides are TGTGCCAGCAGTGTGACGGGACTAGCGGGGAATGAGCAGTTCTTC. Residues: CASSVTGLAGNEQFF.